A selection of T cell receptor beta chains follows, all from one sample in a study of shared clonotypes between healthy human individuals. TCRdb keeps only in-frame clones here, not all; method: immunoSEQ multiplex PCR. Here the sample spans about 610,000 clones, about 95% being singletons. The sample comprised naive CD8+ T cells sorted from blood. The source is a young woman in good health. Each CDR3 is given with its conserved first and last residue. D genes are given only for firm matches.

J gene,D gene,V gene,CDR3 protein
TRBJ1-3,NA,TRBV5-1,CASSLAAAVLAPGNTIYF
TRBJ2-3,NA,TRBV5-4,CASSLDRAPSTDTQYF
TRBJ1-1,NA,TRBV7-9,CASSFFAGMNTEAFF
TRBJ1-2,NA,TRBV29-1,CSALTDTNYGYTF
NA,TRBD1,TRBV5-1,CASSEGTGVSYEQYF
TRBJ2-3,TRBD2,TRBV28,CASSQTSGSTDTQYF
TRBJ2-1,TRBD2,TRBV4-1,CASSQAGLAGGEQFF
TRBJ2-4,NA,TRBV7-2,CASSLSPGTIPNIQYF
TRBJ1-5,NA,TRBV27,CATAPTVGSNQPQHF
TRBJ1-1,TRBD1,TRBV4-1,CASSQFGQGFTEAFF